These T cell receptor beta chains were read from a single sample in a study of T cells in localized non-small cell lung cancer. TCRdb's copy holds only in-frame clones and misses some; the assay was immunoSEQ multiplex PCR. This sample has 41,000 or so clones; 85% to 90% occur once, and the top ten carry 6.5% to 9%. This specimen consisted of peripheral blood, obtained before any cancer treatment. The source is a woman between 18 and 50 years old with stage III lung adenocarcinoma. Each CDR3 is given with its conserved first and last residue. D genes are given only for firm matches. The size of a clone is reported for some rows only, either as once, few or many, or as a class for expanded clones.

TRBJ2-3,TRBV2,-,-,CASRSGVDTQYF,TGTGCCAGCAGATCAGGGGTGGATACGCAGTATTTT
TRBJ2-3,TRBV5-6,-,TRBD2,CASSWPTSSPDTQYF,TGTGCCAGCAGCTGGCCGACTAGCTCCCCAGATACGCAGTATTTT
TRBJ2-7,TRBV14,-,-,CASSQVPGYEQYF,TGTGCCAGCAGCCAAGTTCCGGGCTACGAGCAGTACTTC
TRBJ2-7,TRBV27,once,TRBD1,CASSPRQGIVVYEQYF,TGTGCCAGCAGCCCTCGACAGGGGATCGTGGTTTACGAGCAGTACTTC
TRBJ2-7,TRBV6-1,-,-,CASSQQLNSYEQYF,TGTGCCAGCAGTCAACAGCTAAATTCCTACGAGCAGTACTTC
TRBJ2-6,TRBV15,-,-,CATSEGRGRGANVLTF,TGTGCCACCAGCGAGGGGCGGGGGCGTGGGGCCAACGTCCTGACTTTC
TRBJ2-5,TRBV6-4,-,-,CASSGDFGGTQYF,TGTGCCAGCAGTGGGGACTTTGGAGGGACCCAGTACTTC
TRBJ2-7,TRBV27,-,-,CASRTQFDSYEQYF,TGTGCCAGCAGGACCCAGTTTGACAGCTACGAGCAGTACTTC
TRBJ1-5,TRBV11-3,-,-,CASSLDWQGYSNQPQHF,TGTGCCAGCAGCTTAGATTGGCAGGGATATAGCAATCAGCCCCAGCATTTT
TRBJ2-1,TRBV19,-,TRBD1,CASSWPGQNNEQFF,TGTGCCAGTAGTTGGCCGGGACAGAACAATGAGCAGTTCTTC
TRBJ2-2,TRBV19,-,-,CASSRAGTGTGELFF,TGTGCCAGTAGTCGCGCCGGGACGGGGACCGGGGAGCTGTTTTTT
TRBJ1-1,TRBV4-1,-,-,CASSLPGDLGAEAFF,TGCGCCAGCAGCTTACCGGGGGACCTAGGGGCTGAAGCTTTCTTT
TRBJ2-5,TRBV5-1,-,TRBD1,CASSLAGKQGVDF,TGCGCCAGCAGCTTGGCCGGAAAGCAGGGGGTTGACTTC
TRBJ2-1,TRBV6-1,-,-,CASSEAINEQFF,TGTGCCAGCAGTGAAGCGATCAATGAGCAGTTCTTC
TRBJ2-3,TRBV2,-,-,CASRDRGASGTDTQYF,TGTGCCAGCAGGGACCGGGGGGCTAGCGGCACAGATACGCAGTATTTT
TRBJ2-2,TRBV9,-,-,CASSRSNLGLGAGELFF,TGTGCCAGCAGCCGTTCCAACCTGGGGTTAGGGGCCGGGGAGCTGTTTTTT
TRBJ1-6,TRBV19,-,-,CASNSGQGVSPLHF,TGTGCCAGTAACTCGGGGCAGGGCGTTTCACCCCTCCACTTT
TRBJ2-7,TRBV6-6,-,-,CASSSGSLSYEQYF,TGTGCCAGCAGTTCGGGGTCCCTCTCCTACGAGCAGTACTTC
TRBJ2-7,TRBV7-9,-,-,CASSLRQSYEQYF,TGTGCCAGCAGCTTAAGACAGTCCTACGAGCAGTACTTC
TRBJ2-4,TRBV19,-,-,CASSGLDWAKNIQYF,TGTGCCAGTAGCGGACTTGACTGGGCCAAAAACATTCAGTACTTC
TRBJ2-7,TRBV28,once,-,CASSLGGGASYEQYF,TGTGCCAGCAGTTTAGGGGGAGGAGCTTCCTACGAGCAGTACTTC
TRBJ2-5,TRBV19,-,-,CASSFSDIQETQYF,TGTGCCAGTAGTTTCTCGGACATACAAGAGACCCAGTACTTC
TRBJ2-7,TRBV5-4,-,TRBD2,CASRGPTSVSGEQYF,TGTGCCAGCAGGGGTCCGACTAGCGTGTCGGGTGAGCAGTACTTC
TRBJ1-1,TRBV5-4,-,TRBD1,CASSYRQGASTEAFF,TGTGCCAGCAGCTATCGACAGGGGGCTAGCACTGAAGCTTTCTTT
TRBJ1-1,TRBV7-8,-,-,CASSLSQTEAFF,TGTGCCAGCAGCTTGTCTCAAACTGAAGCTTTCTTT
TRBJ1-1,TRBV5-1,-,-,CASRASSGTNRLAFF,TGCGCCAGCAGGGCCTCCTCCGGGACAAATCGTCTAGCTTTCTTT
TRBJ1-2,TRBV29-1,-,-,CSVDQGSGYTF,TGCAGCGTTGACCAGGGAAGTGGCTACACCTTC
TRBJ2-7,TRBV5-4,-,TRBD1,CASSFPGQLRGEQYF,TGTGCCAGCAGCTTCCCGGGACAGCTTAGGGGCGAGCAGTACTTC
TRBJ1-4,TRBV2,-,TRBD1,CASQDRGLAGEKLFF,TGTGCCAGCCAGGACAGGGGGCTAGCGGGTGAAAAACTGTTTTTT
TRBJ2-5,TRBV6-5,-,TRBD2,CASSYTSGGRVTQYF,TGTGCCAGCAGTTATACTAGCGGGGGGCGGGTGACCCAGTACTTC
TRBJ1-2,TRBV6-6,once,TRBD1,CASRGDRGDNYGYTF,TGTGCCAGCAGGGGGGACAGGGGGGATAACTATGGCTACACCTTC
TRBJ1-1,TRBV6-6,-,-,CASSPLGTNTEAFF,TGTGCCAGCAGCCCCCTGGGTACCAACACTGAAGCTTTCTTT
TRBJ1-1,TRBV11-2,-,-,CASSPRQYTEAFF,TGTGCCAGCAGCCCTCGACAGTACACTGAAGCTTTCTTT
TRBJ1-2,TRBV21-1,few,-,CASGDRPDGYTF,TGTGCCAGCGGCGACAGGCCGGATGGCTACACCTTC
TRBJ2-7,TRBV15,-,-,CATSRDRESTEQYF,TGTGCCACCAGCAGAGATCGGGAAAGCACCGAGCAGTACTTC
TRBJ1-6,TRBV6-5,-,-,CASSYSGRAGSPLHF,TGTGCCAGCAGTTACTCGGGCAGGGCAGGATCACCCCTCCACTTT
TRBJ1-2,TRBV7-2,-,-,CASSQGTSENYGYTF,TGTGCCAGCAGCCAAGGGACAAGTGAAAACTATGGCTACACCTTC
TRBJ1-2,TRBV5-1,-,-,CASSLGVGGAVGYTF,TGCGCCAGCAGCTTGGGAGTCGGAGGGGCGGTTGGCTACACCTTC
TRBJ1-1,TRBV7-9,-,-,CASSLALAVNTEAFF,TGTGCCAGCAGCTTGGCCCTGGCTGTGAACACTGAAGCTTTCTTT
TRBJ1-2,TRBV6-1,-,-,CASSVLRDTDGYTF,TGTGCCAGCAGTGTCCTCCGGGACACAGATGGCTACACCTTC
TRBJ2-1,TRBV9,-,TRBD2,CASSALAGASNEQFF,TGTGCCAGCAGCGCTTTAGCGGGGGCTAGCAATGAGCAGTTCTTC
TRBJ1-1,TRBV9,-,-,CASSPSGGAKATEAFF,TGTGCCAGCAGCCCAAGTGGGGGCGCGAAGGCCACTGAAGCTTTCTTT
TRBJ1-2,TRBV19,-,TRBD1,CASSTGGSGYTF,TGTGCCAGTAGTACAGGGGGCTCTGGCTACACCTTC
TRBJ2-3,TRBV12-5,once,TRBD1,CASGLTGGDTQYF,TGTGCTAGTGGTTTGACAGGGGGGGATACGCAGTATTTT
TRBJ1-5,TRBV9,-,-,CASSVAGAAQPQHF,TGTGCCAGCAGCGTAGCCGGGGCCGCTCAGCCCCAGCATTTT
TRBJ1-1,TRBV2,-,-,CASSERTEMNTEAFF,TGTGCCAGCAGTGAAAGAACGGAGATGAACACTGAAGCTTTCTTT
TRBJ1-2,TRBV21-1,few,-,CAHGQIINYGYTF,TGTGCACACGGACAGATAATTAACTATGGCTACACCTTC
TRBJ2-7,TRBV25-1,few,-,CASSDAYYEQYF,TGTGCCAGCAGTGATGCCTACTACGAGCAGTACTTC
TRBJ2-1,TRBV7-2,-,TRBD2,CASSFAGGGYNEQFF,TGTGCCAGCAGCTTCGCGGGGGGGGGTTACAATGAGCAGTTCTTC
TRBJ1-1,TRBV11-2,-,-,CASSPNNVVHLAFF,TGTGCCAGCAGCCCTAACAACGTGGTCCACTTAGCTTTCTTT
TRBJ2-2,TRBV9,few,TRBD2,CASSVDVPAGGSGELFF,TGTGCCAGCAGCGTAGACGTCCCAGCGGGGGGTTCCGGGGAGCTGTTTTTT
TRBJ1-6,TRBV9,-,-,CASSPSGGGPNSPLHF,TGTGCCAGCAGCCCGAGCGGGGGGGGGCCGAATTCACCCCTCCACTTT
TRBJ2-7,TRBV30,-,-,CACYLGVEQYF,TGTGCCTGTTACTTGGGGGTAGAGCAGTACTTC
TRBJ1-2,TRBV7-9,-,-,CASRAGEGFYGYTF,TGTGCCAGCAGAGCCGGGGAGGGATTCTATGGCTACACCTTC
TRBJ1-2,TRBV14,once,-,CASSQVSGNYGYTF,TGTGCCAGCAGCCAAGTGTCGGGGAACTATGGCTACACCTTC
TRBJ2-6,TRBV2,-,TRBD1,CASRRGQVVSSGANVLTF,TGTGCCAGCAGGAGGGGACAGGTCGTTAGCTCTGGGGCCAACGTCCTGACTTTC
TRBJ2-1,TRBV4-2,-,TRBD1,CASSPLILQGASNDEQFF,TGTGCCAGCAGCCCCCTAATCCTGCAGGGGGCAAGTAACGATGAGCAGTTCTTC
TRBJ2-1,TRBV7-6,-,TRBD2,CASSLRAGAHNEQFF,TGTGCCAGCAGCTTAAGAGCGGGGGCACACAATGAGCAGTTCTTC
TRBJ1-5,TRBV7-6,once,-,CASSLSDRQPQHF,TGTGCCAGCAGCCTCTCCGACAGACAGCCCCAGCATTTT
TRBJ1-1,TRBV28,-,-,CASNLDRNTEAFF,TGTGCCAGCAACCTCGACAGGAACACTGAAGCTTTCTTT